The clone carrying this T cell receptor beta chain was found a few times. Antigen specificity is unknown. TRB was amplified from about 260-540 ng of blood genomic DNA. CDR1 is MNHEY, CDR2 SVGAGI, per germline. This CDR3 comprises 15 residues. Trimming removed 6 bases from V and 1 base from J; junction bases left unmatched: 7. BIOMED2 TRB-A/B primer pools were used in multiplex TRB PCR. TCRdb recomputed calls from the multiplex PCR reads with MiXCR, one row per CDR3 protein. Among under 7,000 distinct CDR3 sequences listed, about a third were seen once. The data belong to a study of T and B cells in COVID-19 patients. In the study overall: Peripheral blood came from COVID-19 patients with active infection or after recovery. Active-infection patients were older, median 67 years, than recovered patients, median approximately 35 years.

General observations from the study: In COVID-19 patients, T cell receptor beta variable and joining gene use was reportedly strongly skewed. Highly clonal in active COVID-19, TRB repertoires exceeded healthy-donor diversity and richness at recovery.

This sequence joins TRBV6-5 and TRBJ2-3, with TRBD1 identical over 7 bases. The sequence came from a human donor with active COVID-19. The sample taken for sequencing was blood. CDR3 protein: CASSNLGQRTDTQYF. For the CDR3, the DNA is TGTGCCAGCAGCAACCTGGGACAGCGCACAGATACGCAGTATTTT.